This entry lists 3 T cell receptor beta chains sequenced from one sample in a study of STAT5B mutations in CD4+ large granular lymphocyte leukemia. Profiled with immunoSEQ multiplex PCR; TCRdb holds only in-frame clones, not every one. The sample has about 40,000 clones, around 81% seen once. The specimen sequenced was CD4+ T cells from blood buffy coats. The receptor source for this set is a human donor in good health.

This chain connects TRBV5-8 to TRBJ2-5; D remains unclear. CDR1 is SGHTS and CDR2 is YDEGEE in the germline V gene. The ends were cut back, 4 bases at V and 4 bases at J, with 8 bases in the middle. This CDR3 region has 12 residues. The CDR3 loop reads CASSRPRETQYF. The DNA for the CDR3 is TGTGCCAGCAGCAGACCCCGAGAGACCCAGTACTTC.

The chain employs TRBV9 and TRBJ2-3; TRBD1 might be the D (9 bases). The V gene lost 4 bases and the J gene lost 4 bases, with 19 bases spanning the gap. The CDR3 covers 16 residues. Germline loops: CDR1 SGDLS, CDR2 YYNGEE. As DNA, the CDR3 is TGTGCCAGCAGCTCCCGGGGGGGACAGGGATCAGATACGCAGTATTTT. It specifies CASSSRGGQGSDTQYF.

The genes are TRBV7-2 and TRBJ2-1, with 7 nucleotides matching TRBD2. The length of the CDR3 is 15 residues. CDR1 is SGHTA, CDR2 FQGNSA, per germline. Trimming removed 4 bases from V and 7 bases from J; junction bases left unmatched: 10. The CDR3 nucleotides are TGTGCCAGCAGCTCCCAGTTGGGCGGGAGTAATGAGCAGTTCTTC. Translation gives CASSSQLGGSNEQFF.